A single sample gave rise to the 29 T cell receptor beta chains below, sequenced in a study of blood T cell repertoires in COVID-19. Sequenced by immunoSEQ multiplex PCR; TCRdb stores in-frame clones only, minus some. The sample yields 100,000 or so clones, about 87% seen once. The sample was peripheral blood. The receptor source for this set is a man aged 45-65 years with active or convalescent COVID-19.

The gene calls are TRBV7-6 and TRBJ2-5; TRBD1 matches 9 bases. The V and J ends lost 6 bases and 5 bases, in that order; junction bases with no gene match: 10. From germline, CDR1 is SGHVS and CDR2 FNYEAQ. There are 15 residues in the CDR3. CDR3 sequence (DNA): TGTGCCAGCAGTCAGAGGACAGGGGTGTGGGAGACCCAGTACTTC. Translation gives CASSQRTGVWETQYF.

The rearrangement links TRBV10-1 to TRBJ2-2; D uncertain. Looked up from germline, CDR1 is WNHNN and CDR2 is SYGVQD (reference sequence). This CDR3 has 13 amino acids. Between the trimmed V and J ends, which lost 3 bases and 10 bases, there was a span of 12 bases. The DNA of the CDR3 is TGCGCCAGCAGTGATGGTGGGCGACAGGAGCTGTTTTTT. It is translated as CASSDGGRQELFF.

This rearrangement joins TRBV11-2 to TRBJ1-4, with TRBD1 identical over 7 bases. This CDR3 has 12 residues. In germline, CDR1 is SGHAT, CDR2 FQNNGV. The V segment lost 2 bases and the J segment 12 bases; nucleotides outside the gene matches: 3. CDR3 coding DNA: TGTGCCAGCAGCTTAACAGGGGAGCAACTGTTTTTT. The encoded protein is CASSLTGEQLFF. The variable domain in full, with the rest retrieved from reference TRBV11-2 and TRBJ1-4, is EAGVAQSPRYKIIEKRQSVAFWCNPISGHATLYWYQQILGQGPKLLIQFQNNGVVDDSQLPKDRFSAERLKGVDSTLKIQPAKLEDSAVYLCASSLTGEQLFFGSGTQLSVL.

The chain recombines TRBV19 with TRBJ2-1, with D possibly being TRBD2 (5 bases). Deletions cut 8 bases from V and 8 bases from J, with 16 bases between. The CDR3 runs 13 residues. Germline assignment: CDR1 LNHDA and CDR2 SQIVND (reference sequence). This CDR3 reads CASGSSFWDEQFF. CDR3 coding DNA: TGTGCCAGTGGGAGTTCGTTTTGGGATGAGCAGTTCTTC.

The chain has TRBV10-3 and TRBJ2-7, with D uncertain. In germline, CDR1 is ENHRY, CDR2 SYGVKD. V was clipped by 4 bases and J by 1 base, with 5 bases between them. This CDR3 is built from 12 residues. The CDR3 reads CAISAVSYEQYF. The CDR3 coding sequence is TGTGCCATCAGTGCCGTTTCCTACGAGCAGTACTTC.

This chain connects TRBV7-6 to TRBJ1-6, with TRBD1 matching 7 bases. The junction had 14 bases not matched to a gene; V was cut back by 5 bases and J by 7 bases. The CDR3 consists of 17 residues. Looked up from germline, CDR1 is SGHVS and CDR2 is FNYEAQ. CDR3 amino acids: CASSPRGGGAGNSPLHF. Here the CDR3 DNA reads TGTGCCAGCAGCCCCCGAGGAGGGGGCGCTGGAAATTCACCCCTCCACTTT.

The rearrangement links TRBV28 to TRBJ1-1, with D unclear. Trimming took off 1 base at V and 3 bases at J, with 18 bases between the two ends. CDR3 length: 17 amino acids. Germline V gene sequence: CDR1 MDHEN, CDR2 SYDVKM. CDR3 loop: CASSLYSRRRLDTEAFF. The CDR3 DNA reads TGTGCCAGCAGTTTATATTCCAGGCGGAGGCTGGACACTGAAGCTTTCTTT.

This chain joins TRBV12-3 or TRBV12-4 and TRBJ1-2, with D tentatively TRBD1 (6 bases). Trimming removed 4 bases at V and 8 bases at J, with 8 bases between. The CDR3 contains 11 residues. This CDR3 reads CASSYRAGYTF. DNA of the CDR3: TGTGCCAGCAGTTACAGGGCCGGCTACACCTTC.

The V call is TRBV14, the J call TRBJ2-1; no reliable D call. This CDR3 region has 14 residues. Germline V gene sequence: CDR1 SGHDN, CDR2 FVKESK. Trimming removed 5 bases from V and 2 bases from J, with 10 bases in between. DNA of the CDR3: TGTGCCAGCAGCGCCAGGAACACCTACAATGAGCAGTTCTTC. The encoded protein is CASSARNTYNEQFF.

The chain employs TRBV23-1 and TRBJ2-7, with D possibly being TRBD2 (6 bases). TRBV23-1 is placed among ORFs of uncertain function. This CDR3 contains 13 residues. Trimming cost V 4 bases and J 4 bases, with 11 bases left between them. The CDR3 sequence: CASSLPGTYEQYV. Here the CDR3 DNA reads TGCGCCAGCAGTCTCCCCGGGACTTACGAGCAGTACGTC.

The chain uses TRBV18 and TRBJ1-4; D may be TRBD1 (6 bases). This CDR3 spans 14 amino acids. V was trimmed by 5 bases and J by 0 bases, leaving 7 bases between them. Germline V gene lookup returns CDR1 KGHSH and CDR2 LQKENI. The CDR3 here is CASSEGATNEKLFF. The DNA of the CDR3 is TGTGCCAGCTCAGAGGGGGCAACTAATGAAAAACTGTTTTTT.

The chain combines TRBV27 with TRBJ1-1; D is perhaps TRBD1 (6 bases). The CDR3 has 14 amino acids. The germline V and J ends were trimmed by 5 bases and 1 base, with 11 bases remaining between them. Per the germline V gene, CDR1 is MNHEY and CDR2 is SMNVEV (reference sequence). CDR3 in amino acids: CASSAQTGNTEAFF. CDR3 nucleotide sequence: TGTGCCAGCAGTGCTCAGACAGGGAACACTGAAGCTTTCTTT.

This clone was recorded only once. V and J are TRBV29-1 and TRBJ1-2; 8 nucleotides align to TRBD1. Per the germline V gene, CDR1 is SQVTM and CDR2 is ANQGSEA. The ends lost 7 bases at V and 4 bases at J; junction bases unmatched: 8. The CDR3 is 13 amino acids. This chain's CDR3 is CSALTDRAYGYTF. The CDR3 nucleotides are TGCAGCGCCCTGACGGACAGGGCCTATGGCTACACCTTC.

This clone was seen a single time. V gene TRBV5-1 combines with J gene TRBJ1-1; no clear D gene. Germline V lookup: CDR1 SGHRS, CDR2 YFSETQ. The germline V and J ends were trimmed by 0 bases and 4 bases, with 10 bases remaining between them. The CDR3 extends over 14 amino acids. In DNA form, the CDR3 reads TGCGCCAGCAGCTTGGGGCCCGATGGCACTGAAGCTTTCTTT. Protein product: CASSLGPDGTEAFF.

The V and J genes are TRBV21-1 and TRBJ1-2. TRBV21-1 is a pseudogene segment. This CDR3 has 17 amino acids. In nucleotides, the CDR3 is TGTGCCAGCAGCTTGGGGGAAACCGGGAGCCCTAACTATGGCTACACCTTC. It translates to CASSLGETGSPNYGYTF.

The chain recombines TRBV2 with TRBJ2-3, with 9 positions matching TRBD2. V shed 6 bases and J 5 bases; nucleotides not matched to a gene: 9. Germline lookup yields CDR1 SNHLY and CDR2 FYNNEI. CDR3 length: 15 amino acids. The CDR3 DNA follows: TGTGCCAGCAGCCCCAGCGGGGGGCAGGGAGATACGCAGTATTTT. Translated, it gives CASSPSGGQGDTQYF.

V and J are TRBV7-9 and TRBJ1-4, with TRBD1 matching over 9 bases. Trimming took 2 bases from V and 6 from J; bases not matched to a gene: 7. CDR3 length equals 16 residues. CDR1 and CDR2 from the germline V gene are SEHNR and FQNEAQ (reference sequence). The CDR3 coding sequence is TGTGCCAGCAGCTTAAGGGGGGGACAGGGTGATGAAAAACTGTTTTTT. It is translated as CASSLRGGQGDEKLFF.

The rearrangement links TRBV2 to TRBJ2-7; 9 bases match TRBD2. This CDR3 contains 14 residues. V was clipped by 5 bases and J by 3 bases; unmatched bases: 5. The V gene's germline CDR1 is SNHLY and CDR2 FYNNEI. CDR3 sequence reads: CASSRLAENYEQYV. In nucleotides, the CDR3 is TGTGCCAGCAGTCGACTAGCGGAAAACTACGAGCAGTACGTC.

In DNA form, the CDR3 reads TGCGCCAGCAGCCAAGATGCTGCCCAGGGGGATGAAAAACTGTTTTTT. Protein sequence: CASSQDAAQGDEKLFF. This chain joins TRBV4-1 and TRBJ1-4; TRBD1 matches 7 bases. J lost 6 bases, V lost 0 bases, and 7 bases had no gene match. CDR1 and CDR2 (germline): MGHRA, YSYEKL. This CDR3 has 16 residues.

This chain joins TRBV6-5 and TRBJ2-3, with D perhaps TRBD1 (6 bases). This CDR3 contains 15 residues. Germline loops: CDR1 MNHEY, CDR2 SVGAGI. With 6 bases removed from V and 2 bases from J, the gap between germline ends came to 15 bases. The CDR3 DNA follows: TGTGCCAGCAGGCAGGACAGCCACTACACAGATACGCAGTATTTT. It encodes CASRQDSHYTDTQYF.

The chain links TRBV4-1 to TRBJ2-5; perhaps TRBD2 as D (6 bases). The germline V gene encodes CDR1 MGHRA and CDR2 YSYEKL. The CDR3 covers 16 residues. V lost 4 bases, J lost 4 bases, and 19 bases lay in between. The CDR3 DNA sequence: TGCGCCAGCAGCCCCGGTAGAGCAGGGACTTTAGAGACCCAGTACTTC. It encodes CASSPGRAGTLETQYF.

This chain connects TRBV4-1 to TRBJ2-5, with D perhaps matching TRBD1 (7 bases). Germline V gives CDR1 MGHRA, CDR2 YSYEKL. This CDR3 comprises 14 residues. V lost 0 bases, J lost 7 bases, and 12 bases lay in between. DNA of the CDR3: TGCGCCAGCAGCCAAGATTACCAGGGGGGGACCCAGTACTTC. Protein: CASSQDYQGGTQYF.

J is TRBJ2-7 and V is TRBV18; unclear D gene. The CDR3 has 13 amino acids. Per the germline V gene, CDR1 is KGHSH and CDR2 is LQKENI. The V and J ends lost 2 bases and 2 bases respectively, with 7 bases between them. CDR3 in amino acids: CASSPSGTYEQYF. In DNA form, the CDR3 reads TGTGCCAGCTCACCATCAGGCACCTACGAGCAGTACTTC.

The CDR3 DNA reads TGTGCCAGCAGCGTAGGATATACAGGGCCCCAAGAGACCCAGTACTTC. This gives the protein CASSVGYTGPQETQYF. The chain employs TRBV9 and TRBJ2-5; D is possibly TRBD1 (6 bases). V dropped 0 bases and J dropped 1 base, with 13 bases sitting between them. Germline CDR1 SGDLS, CDR2 YYNGEE. CDR3 length: 16 residues.

This clone was seen only a few times. V and J are TRBV7-8 and TRBJ1-4, with 8 bases aligning to TRBD1. CDR1 is SGHVS and CDR2 is FQNEAQ in the germline V gene. J gave up 7 bases and V 5 bases, and 6 bases lay outside the gene matches. This CDR3 region has 14 residues. The CDR3 DNA reads as TGTGCCAGCAGCGCGACAGGGGTCGGTGAAAAACTGTTTTTT. Translating gives CASSATGVGEKLFF. Together with reference TRBV7-8 and TRBJ1-4, the CDR3 gives the full variable domain: GAGVSQSPRYKVAKRGQDVALRCDPISGHVSLFWYQQALGQGPEFLTYFQNEAQLDKSGLPSDRFFAERPEGSVSTLKIQRTQQEDSAVYLCASSATGVGEKLFFGSGTQLSVL.

This clone was seen only once. This sequence joins TRBV19 and TRBJ2-1, with a possible D match to TRBD1 (6 bases). Trimming cost V 4 bases and J 6 bases, with 13 bases left between them. This CDR3 has 14 residues. The germline CDR1 and CDR2 sequences are LNHDA and SQIVND (reference sequence). CDR3 residues: CASSTHRVANEQFF. The CDR3 DNA reads TGTGCCAGTAGTACCCACAGGGTGGCCAATGAGCAGTTCTTC. The whole variable domain, filled in from reference TRBV19 and TRBJ2-1, reads DGGITQSPKYLFRKEGQNVTLSCEQNLNHDAMYWYRQDPGQGLRLIYYSQIVNDFQKGDIAEGYSVSREKKESFPLTVTSAQKNPTAFYLCASSTHRVANEQFFGPGTRLTVL.

This rearrangement joins TRBV6-5 to TRBJ1-1, with a possible D match to TRBD1 (5 bases). The germline CDR1 and CDR2 sequences are MNHEY and SVGAGI. The V and J ends lost 10 bases and 1 base respectively, with 16 bases between them. CDR3 size: 14 residues. CDR3: CATNLGHPNTEAFF. The CDR3 DNA reads as TGTGCCACCAACTTGGGGCACCCGAACACTGAAGCTTTCTTT.

This clone showed up just once. DNA of the CDR3: TGCGCCAGCAGCTTGGAGCAGGGGGCCCCTTCTGGCTACACCTTC. This codes for CASSLEQGAPSGYTF. The chain couples TRBV5-1 to TRBJ1-2, with 8 bases identical to TRBD1. This CDR3 is 15 amino acids long. V lost 0 bases to trimming and J lost 7 bases; unmatched junction nucleotides: 8. Germline values: CDR1 SGHRS, CDR2 YFSETQ.

The chain has TRBV15 and TRBJ1-5; TRBD1 is a possible D gene (5 bases). The V end was cut by 8 bases, the J end by 0 bases, with 8 bases between. CDR1 LNHNV and CDR2 YYDKDF come from the germline V gene (reference sequence). The CDR3 runs to 13 residues. The CDR3 reads CATAGYSNQPQHF. As DNA, the CDR3 is TGTGCCACCGCAGGGTATAGCAATCAGCCCCAGCATTTT.